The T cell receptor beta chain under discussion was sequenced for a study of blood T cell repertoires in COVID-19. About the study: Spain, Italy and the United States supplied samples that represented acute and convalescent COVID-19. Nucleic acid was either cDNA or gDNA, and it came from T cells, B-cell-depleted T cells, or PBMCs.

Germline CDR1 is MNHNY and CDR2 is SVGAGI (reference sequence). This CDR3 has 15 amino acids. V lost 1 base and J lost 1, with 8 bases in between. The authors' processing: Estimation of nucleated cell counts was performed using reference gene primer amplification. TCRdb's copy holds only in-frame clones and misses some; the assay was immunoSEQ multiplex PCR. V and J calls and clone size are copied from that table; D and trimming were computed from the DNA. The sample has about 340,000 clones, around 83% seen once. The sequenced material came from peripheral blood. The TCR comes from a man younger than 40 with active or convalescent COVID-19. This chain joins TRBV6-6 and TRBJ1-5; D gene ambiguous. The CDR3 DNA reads TGTGCCAGCAGTTACTATCGAGGCAGCAATCAGCCCCAGCATTTT. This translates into CASSYYRGSNQPQHF.